This T cell receptor (beta chain) originates from a study of OX40 agonist ivuxolimab in advanced cancers. Study in general: Partial responses, seen in three patients, involved one hepatocellular carcinoma and two cutaneous melanomas.

The CDR3 runs 13 residues. Germline-derived CDR1 and CDR2 are SNHLY and FYNNEI. Trimming took 7 bases from V and 1 from J, leaving 10 bases between them. Libraries were prepared by immunoSEQ multiplex PCR; TCRdb keeps only in-frame clonotypes and omits some of them. This repertoire shows some 96,000 clones, about 80% found once; its top ten account for more than 1.1%. The sequences come from CD4+ or CD8+ T cells sorted from blood, collected in a trial of the OX40 agonist ivuxolimab. This chain joins TRBV2 and TRBJ1-1, with D possibly matching TRBD1 (5 bases). This sequence was found in an adult with an advanced solid tumor such as melanoma, head and neck, liver or kidney cancer. The chain's CDR3 is CASTTARNTEAFF. The DNA for the CDR3 is TGTGCCAGCACGACAGCGAGGAACACTGAAGCTTTCTTT.